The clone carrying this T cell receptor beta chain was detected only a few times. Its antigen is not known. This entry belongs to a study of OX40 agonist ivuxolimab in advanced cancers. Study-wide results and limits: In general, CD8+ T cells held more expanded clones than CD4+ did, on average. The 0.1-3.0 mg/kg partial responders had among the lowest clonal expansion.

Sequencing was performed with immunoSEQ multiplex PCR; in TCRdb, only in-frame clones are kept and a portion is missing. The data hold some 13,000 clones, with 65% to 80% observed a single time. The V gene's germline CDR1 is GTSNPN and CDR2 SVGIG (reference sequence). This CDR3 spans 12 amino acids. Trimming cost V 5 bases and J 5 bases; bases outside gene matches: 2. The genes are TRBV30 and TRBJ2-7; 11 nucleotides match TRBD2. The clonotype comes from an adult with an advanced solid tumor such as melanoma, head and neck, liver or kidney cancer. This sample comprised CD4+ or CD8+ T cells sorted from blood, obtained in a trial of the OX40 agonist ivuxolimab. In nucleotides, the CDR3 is TGTGCCTGGCAACTAGCGGGAGACGAGCAGTACTTC. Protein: CAWQLAGDEQYF. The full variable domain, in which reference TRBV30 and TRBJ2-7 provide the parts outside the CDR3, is SQTIHQWPATLVQPVGSPLSLECTVEGTSNPNLYWYRQAAGRGLQLLFYSVGIGQISSEVPQNLSASRPQDRQFILSSKKLLLSDSGFYLCAWQLAGDEQYFGPGTRLTVT.